This T cell receptor beta chain was recorded in a study of CD8 T cells in ankylosing spondylitis. The TCR beta libraries were generated through quantitative 5'-RACE incorporating molecular barcodes. TCRdb re-called the 5' RACE reads through MiXCR, storing one row per CDR3 protein. Of about 52,000 distinct CDR3 sequences in the sample, 6.5% to 9% were seen once. This clonotype was picked up many times. V gave up 2 bases and J gave up 4 bases, with 11 bases separating them. CDR3 length: 13 amino acids. Per the germline V gene, CDR1 is DFQATT and CDR2 is SNEGSKA (reference sequence). Sequences were obtained from blood, either unsorted or a sorted T cell fraction (not recorded which). V and J are TRBV20-1 and TRBJ1-2; possibly TRBD1 for D (6 bases). This receptor was obtained from a female donor with ankylosing spondylitis or in good health (not recorded which). CDR3 amino acids: CSARTGSIYGYTF. The CDR3 DNA follows: TGCAGTGCTAGAACAGGGTCGATCTATGGCTACACCTTC.